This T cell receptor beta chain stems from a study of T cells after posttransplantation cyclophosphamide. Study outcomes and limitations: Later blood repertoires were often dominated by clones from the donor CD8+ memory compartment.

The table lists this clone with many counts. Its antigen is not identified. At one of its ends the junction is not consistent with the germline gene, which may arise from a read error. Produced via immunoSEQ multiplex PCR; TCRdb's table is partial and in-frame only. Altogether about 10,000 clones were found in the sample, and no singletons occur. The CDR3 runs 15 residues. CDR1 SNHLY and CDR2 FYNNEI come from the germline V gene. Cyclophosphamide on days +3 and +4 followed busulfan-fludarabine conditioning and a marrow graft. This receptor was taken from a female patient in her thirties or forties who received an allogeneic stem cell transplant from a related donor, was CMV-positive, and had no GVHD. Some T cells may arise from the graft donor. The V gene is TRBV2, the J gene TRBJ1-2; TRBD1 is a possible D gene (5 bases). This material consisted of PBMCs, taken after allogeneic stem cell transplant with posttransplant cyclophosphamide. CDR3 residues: CANSPGGGVRYGYTF. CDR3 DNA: TGTGCCAACAGTCCAGGCGGGGGGGTACGCTACGGCTACACCTTC.